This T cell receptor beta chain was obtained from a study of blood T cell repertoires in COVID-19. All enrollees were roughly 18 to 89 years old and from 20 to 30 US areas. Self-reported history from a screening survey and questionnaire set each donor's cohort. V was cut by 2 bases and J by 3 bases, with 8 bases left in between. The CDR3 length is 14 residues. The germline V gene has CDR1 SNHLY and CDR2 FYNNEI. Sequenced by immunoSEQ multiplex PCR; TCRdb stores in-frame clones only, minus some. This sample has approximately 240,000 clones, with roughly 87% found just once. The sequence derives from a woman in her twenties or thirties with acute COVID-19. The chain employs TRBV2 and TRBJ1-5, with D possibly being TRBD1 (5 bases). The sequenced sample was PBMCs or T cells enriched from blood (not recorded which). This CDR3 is CASSEYRSNQPQHF. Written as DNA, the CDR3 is TGTGCCAGCAGTGAATACAGGTCCAATCAGCCCCAGCATTTT.